Given below is one TCR beta chain in context. Its antigen is currently unknown. During the collection period, no donor immune events like infections were recorded. Profiling relied on immunoSEQ multiplex PCR, and the TCRdb table lists in-frame clones only, not all of them. The sample has roughly 86,000 clones; about 85% are singletons. This specimen comes from a study of identifying expanded T cells in peripheral blood. General study points: Technical replicates showed about 1.1 changed clones; two weeks roughly 15; four weeks 19. Clone count variance between approximately 2-week samples rose with total template count.

The receptor was derived from a person between 18 and 75 years old in good health. Sequencing input: blood.

Written as DNA, the CDR3 is TGTGCCAGCAGCTTCCGGGCCGGGGGGCAGTTCTTC. Amino acids: CASSFRAGGQFF. The chain has TRBV5-6 and TRBJ2-1; a possible D gene is TRBD2 (6 bases). CDR1 SGHDT and CDR2 YYEEEE come from the germline V gene. The CDR3 runs 12 residues. V lost 2 bases and J lost 12, with 12 bases in between.